This T cell receptor (beta chain) was sequenced during a study of T cells after yellow fever vaccination. On the study more broadly: Where fractions had low cell numbers, libraries were prepared from them with the SMART-Seq v4 Ultra Low Input RNA kit.

This clonotype was recorded a few times. As yet, its antigen is unknown. Making TCR cDNA involved 5'RACE template switching, which added UMIs and a universal primer site. Via MiXCR, TCRdb re-called the 5' RACE reads, giving one row per CDR3 protein. The data contain approximately 260,000 distinct CDR3 sequences, roughly 5.2% of them singletons. Whole-study results and caveats: There was a possibility that FACS-sorted repertoires contained abundant clonotypes contaminating from the bulk population.

This TCR came from a man younger than 35 who received the YFV17D yellow fever vaccine. The sample in question was CD4+ T cells sorted from PBMCs, obtained on the day of the yellow fever booster vaccination.

The chain's CDR3 is CASSFTGPTTGELFF. CDR3 bases: TGTGCCAGCAGCTTTACCGGGCCAACCACCGGGGAGCTGTTTTTT. The chain carries TRBV7-2 and TRBJ2-2; D gene ambiguous. Trimming took off 3 bases at V and 4 bases at J, with 12 bases between the two ends. Looked up from germline, CDR1 is SGHTA and CDR2 is FQGNSA. There are 15 residues in the CDR3. Drawing the rest from reference TRBV7-2 and TRBJ2-2, the complete variable domain is GAGVSQSPSNKVTEKGKDVELRCDPISGHTALYWYRQSLGQGLEFLIYFQGNSAPDKSGLPSDRFSAERTGGSVSTLTIQRTQQEDSAVYLCASSFTGPTTGELFFGEGSRLTVL.